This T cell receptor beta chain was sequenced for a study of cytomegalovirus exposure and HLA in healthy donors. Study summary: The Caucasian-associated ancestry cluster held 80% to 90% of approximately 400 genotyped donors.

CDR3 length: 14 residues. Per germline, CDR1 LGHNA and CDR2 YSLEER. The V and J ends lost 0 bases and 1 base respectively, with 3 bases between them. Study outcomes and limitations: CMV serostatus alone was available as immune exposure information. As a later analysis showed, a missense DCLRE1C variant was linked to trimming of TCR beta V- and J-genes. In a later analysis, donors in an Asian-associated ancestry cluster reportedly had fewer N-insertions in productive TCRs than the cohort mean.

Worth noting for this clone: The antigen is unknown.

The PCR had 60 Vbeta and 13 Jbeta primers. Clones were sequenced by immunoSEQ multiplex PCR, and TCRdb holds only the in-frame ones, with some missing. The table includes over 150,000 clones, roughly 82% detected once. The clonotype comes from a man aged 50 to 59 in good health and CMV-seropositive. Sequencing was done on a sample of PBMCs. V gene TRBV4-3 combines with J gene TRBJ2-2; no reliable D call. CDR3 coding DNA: TGCGCCAGCAGCCAAGACAGGAACACCGGGGAGCTGTTTTTT. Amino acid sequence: CASSQDRNTGELFF.